The source of this T cell receptor (beta chain) is a study of shared clonotypes between healthy human individuals. Study conclusions and caveats: Generation probabilities were higher for clonotypes shared across all four sorted-subset donors than for unshared ones.

This clone was counted a single time. The antigen is not known. Libraries were prepared by immunoSEQ multiplex PCR; TCRdb keeps only in-frame clonotypes and omits some of them. Altogether 2 million to 2.5 million clones are present, more than 90% being singletons, with the ten largest covering about 0.13%. Trimming removed 6 bases at V and 5 bases at J, with 17 bases between. The CDR3 contains 13 residues. Germline lookup yields CDR1 SQVTM and CDR2 ANQGSEA. The healthy adult donors were HIV-negative and reported no recent acute infections or vaccinations. The chain joins TRBV29-1 to TRBJ2-7; tentatively, D is TRBD2 (6 bases). This sequence was found in a man younger than 30 in good health. The source material was naive CD4+ T cells sorted from blood. Subset described: CD45RA+ positively selected. CDR3 protein: CSVAKMGGNEQYF. For the CDR3, the DNA is TGCAGCGTCGCGAAGATGGGAGGCAACGAGCAGTACTTC.